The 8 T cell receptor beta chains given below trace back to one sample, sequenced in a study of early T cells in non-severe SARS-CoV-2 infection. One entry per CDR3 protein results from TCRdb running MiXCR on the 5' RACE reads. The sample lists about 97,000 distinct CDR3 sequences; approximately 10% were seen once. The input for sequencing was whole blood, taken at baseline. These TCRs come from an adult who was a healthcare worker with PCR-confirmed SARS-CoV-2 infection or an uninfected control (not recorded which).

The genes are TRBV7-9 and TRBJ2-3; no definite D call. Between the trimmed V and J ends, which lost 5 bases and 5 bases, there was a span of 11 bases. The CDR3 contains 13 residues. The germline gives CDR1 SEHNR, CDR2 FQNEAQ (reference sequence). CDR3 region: CASSHTTGDTQYF. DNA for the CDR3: TGTGCCAGCAGCCATACGACTGGAGATACGCAGTATTTT.

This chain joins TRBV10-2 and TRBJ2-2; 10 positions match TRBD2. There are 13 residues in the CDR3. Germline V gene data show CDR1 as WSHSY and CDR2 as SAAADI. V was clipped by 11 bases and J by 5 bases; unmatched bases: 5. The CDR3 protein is CALRAGGTGELFF. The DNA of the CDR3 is TGCGCCCTTAGAGCGGGAGGGACCGGGGAGCTGTTTTTT.

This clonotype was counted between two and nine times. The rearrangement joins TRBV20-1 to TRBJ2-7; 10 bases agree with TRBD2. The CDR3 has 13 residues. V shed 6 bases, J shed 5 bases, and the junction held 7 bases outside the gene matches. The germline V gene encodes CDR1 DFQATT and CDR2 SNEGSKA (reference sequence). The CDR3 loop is CSAAPLAGDEQYF. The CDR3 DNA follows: TGCAGTGCCGCTCCCCTAGCGGGAGACGAGCAGTACTTC.

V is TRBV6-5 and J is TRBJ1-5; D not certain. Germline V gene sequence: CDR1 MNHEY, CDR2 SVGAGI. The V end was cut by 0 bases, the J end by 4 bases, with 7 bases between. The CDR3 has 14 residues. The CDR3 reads CASSYSRENQPQHF. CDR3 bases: TGTGCCAGCAGTTACTCGAGAGAGAATCAGCCCCAGCATTTT.

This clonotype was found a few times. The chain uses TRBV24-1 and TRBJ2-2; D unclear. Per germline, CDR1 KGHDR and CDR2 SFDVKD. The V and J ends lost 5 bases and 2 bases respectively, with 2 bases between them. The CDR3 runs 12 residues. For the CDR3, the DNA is TGTGCCACCAGTGGAAACACCGGGGAGCTGTTTTTT. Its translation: CATSGNTGELFF.

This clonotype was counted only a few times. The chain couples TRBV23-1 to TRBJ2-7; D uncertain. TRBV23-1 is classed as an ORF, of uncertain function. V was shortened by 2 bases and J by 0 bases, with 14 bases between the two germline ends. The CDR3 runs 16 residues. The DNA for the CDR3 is TGCGCCAGCAGTCAAAGAGAAGGGCAGAGCTCCTACGAGCAGTACTTC. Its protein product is CASSQREGQSSYEQYF.

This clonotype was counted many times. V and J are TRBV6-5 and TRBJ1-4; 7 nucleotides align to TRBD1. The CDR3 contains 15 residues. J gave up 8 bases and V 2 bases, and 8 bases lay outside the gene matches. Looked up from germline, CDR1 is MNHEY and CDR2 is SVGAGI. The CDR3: CASSYRDSEIEKLFF. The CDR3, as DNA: TGTGCCAGCAGTTACCGGGACAGCGAGATCGAAAAACTGTTTTTT.

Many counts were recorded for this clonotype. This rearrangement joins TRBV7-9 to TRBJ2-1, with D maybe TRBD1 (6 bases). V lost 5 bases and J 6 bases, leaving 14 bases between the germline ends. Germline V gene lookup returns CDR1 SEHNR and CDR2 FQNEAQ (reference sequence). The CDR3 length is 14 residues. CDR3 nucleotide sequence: TGTGCCAGCAGCCCCTCCAAACAGGGCAATGAGCAGTTCTTC. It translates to CASSPSKQGNEQFF.